In its sample, the clone carrying this TCR beta chain was seen a few times. The antigen is undetermined. The V end was cut by 3 bases, the J end by 0 bases, with 12 bases between. The CDR3 sequence is 15 residues long. Per the germline V gene, CDR1 is LNHDA and CDR2 is SQIVND (reference sequence). The sample belongs to a study of T cell repertoires in cytomegalovirus infection. Across the whole study: A matching HLA type, together with CMV infection, was signaled by public TCR beta signatures.

Study conclusions and caveats: Dominant in the ex vivo response were TCR beta clonotypes restricted by HLA-C and specific for CMV.

TCRdb recomputed calls from the reads with MiXCR, one row per CDR3 protein. The sample shows around 450,000 distinct CDR3 sequences, under 40% of them seen only once. The V call is TRBV19, the J call TRBJ2-7; a weak D match, TRBD2 (6 bases). This TCR was sampled from a human donor in good health (CMV status not recorded). Some clones in this sample may be carry-over from other donors' samples. Source material: PBMCs. In DNA, the CDR3 is TGTGCCAGTAGTATGGAGGCCGGGGGCTCCTACGAGCAGTACTTC. The encoded protein is CASSMEAGGSYEQYF.